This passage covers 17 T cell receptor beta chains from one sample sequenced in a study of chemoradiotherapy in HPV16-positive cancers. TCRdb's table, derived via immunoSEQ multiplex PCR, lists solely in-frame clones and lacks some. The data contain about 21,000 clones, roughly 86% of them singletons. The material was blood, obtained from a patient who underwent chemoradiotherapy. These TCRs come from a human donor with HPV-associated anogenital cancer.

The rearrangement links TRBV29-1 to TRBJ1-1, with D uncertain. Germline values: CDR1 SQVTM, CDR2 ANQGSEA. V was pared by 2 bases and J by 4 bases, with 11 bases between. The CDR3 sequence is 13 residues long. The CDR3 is CSVESRGPTEAFF. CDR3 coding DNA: TGCAGCGTTGAATCCCGGGGTCCCACTGAAGCTTTCTTT.

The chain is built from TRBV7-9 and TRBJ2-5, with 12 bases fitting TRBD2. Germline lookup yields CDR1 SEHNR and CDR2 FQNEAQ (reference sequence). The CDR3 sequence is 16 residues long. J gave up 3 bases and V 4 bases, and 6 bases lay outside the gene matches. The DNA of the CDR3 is TGTGCCAGCAGCTCTAGCGGGGGGGCAAAGAAAGAGACCCAGTACTTC. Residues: CASSSSGGAKKETQYF.

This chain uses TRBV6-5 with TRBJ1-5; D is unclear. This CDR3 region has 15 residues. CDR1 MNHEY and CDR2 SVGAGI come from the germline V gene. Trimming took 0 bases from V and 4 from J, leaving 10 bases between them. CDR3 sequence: CASSYSIDLNQPQHF. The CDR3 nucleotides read TGTGCCAGCAGTTACTCCATTGACCTGAATCAGCCCCAGCATTTT.

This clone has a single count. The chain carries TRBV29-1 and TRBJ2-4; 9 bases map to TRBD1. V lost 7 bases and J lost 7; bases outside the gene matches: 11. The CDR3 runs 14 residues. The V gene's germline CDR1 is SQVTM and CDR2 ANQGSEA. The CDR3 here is CSADTGGFGNIQYF. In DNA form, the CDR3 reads TGCAGCGCTGACACAGGGGGCTTTGGGAACATTCAGTACTTC.

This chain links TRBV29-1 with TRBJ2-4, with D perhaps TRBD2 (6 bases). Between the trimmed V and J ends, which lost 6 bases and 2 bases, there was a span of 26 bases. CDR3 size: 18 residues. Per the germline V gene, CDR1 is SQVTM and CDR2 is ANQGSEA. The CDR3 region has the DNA TGCAGCGTCCTCCTCCGGGACTCGGCCGATCGAACCAAAAACATTCAGTACTTC. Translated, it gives CSVLLRDSADRTKNIQYF.

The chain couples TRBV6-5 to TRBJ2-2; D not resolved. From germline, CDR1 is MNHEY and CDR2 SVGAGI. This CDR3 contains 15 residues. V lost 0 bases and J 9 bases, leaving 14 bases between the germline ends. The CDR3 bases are TGTGCCAGCAGTTACTCGACGGCAGCACTCCGGGAGCTGTTTTTT. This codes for CASSYSTAALRELFF.

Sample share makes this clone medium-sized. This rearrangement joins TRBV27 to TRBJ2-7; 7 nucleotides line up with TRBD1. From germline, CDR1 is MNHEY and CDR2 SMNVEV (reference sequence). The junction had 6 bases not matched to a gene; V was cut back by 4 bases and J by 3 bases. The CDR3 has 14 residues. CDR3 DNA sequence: TGTGCCAGCAGTTCCCTTCCAGGGGGCTACGAGCAGTACTTC. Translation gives CASSSLPGGYEQYF.

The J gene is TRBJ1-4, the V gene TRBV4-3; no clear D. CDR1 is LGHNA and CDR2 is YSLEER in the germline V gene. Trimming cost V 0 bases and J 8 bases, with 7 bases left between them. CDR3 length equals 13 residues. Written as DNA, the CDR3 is TGCGCCAGCAGCCAAGATTCGGCGGAAAAACTGTTTTTT. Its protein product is CASSQDSAEKLFF.

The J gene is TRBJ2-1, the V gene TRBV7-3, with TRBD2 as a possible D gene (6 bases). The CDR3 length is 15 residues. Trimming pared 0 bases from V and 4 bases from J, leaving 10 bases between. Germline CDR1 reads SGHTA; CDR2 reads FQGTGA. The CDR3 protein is CASSLTRGNYNEQFF. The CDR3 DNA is TGTGCCAGCAGCTTAACGCGGGGAAATTACAATGAGCAGTTCTTC. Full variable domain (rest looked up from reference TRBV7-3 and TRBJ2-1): GAGVSQTPSNKVTEKGKYVELRCDPISGHTALYWYRQSLGQGPEFLIYFQGTGAADDSGLPNDRFFAVRPEGSVSTLKIQRTERGDSAVYLCASSLTRGNYNEQFFGPGTRLTVL.

DNA of the CDR3: TGCGCCAGCAGCCCAGATGGGGACACTGAAGCTTTCTTT. It encodes CASSPDGDTEAFF. The chain recombines TRBV4-3 with TRBJ1-1; no reliable D call. The germline CDR1 and CDR2 sequences are LGHNA and YSLEER. The CDR3 runs to 13 residues. V was pared by 4 bases and J by 3 bases, with 9 bases between.

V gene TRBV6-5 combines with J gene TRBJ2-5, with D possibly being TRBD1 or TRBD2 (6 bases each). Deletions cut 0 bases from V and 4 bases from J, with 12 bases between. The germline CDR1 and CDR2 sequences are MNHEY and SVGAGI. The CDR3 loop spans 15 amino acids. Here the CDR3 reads CASSYSSEGGETQYF. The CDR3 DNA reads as TGTGCCAGCAGTTACTCGTCAGAGGGGGGAGAGACCCAGTACTTC.

CDR3 sequence: CASSNPGLAQNEQYF. As DNA, the CDR3 is TGTGCCAGCAGTAATCCGGGACTAGCGCAGAACGAGCAGTACTTC. The V and J genes are TRBV2 and TRBJ2-7; 10 bases align to TRBD2. The CDR3 runs 15 residues. Germline CDR1 and CDR2: SNHLY and FYNNEI. J lost 5 bases, V lost 5 bases, and 9 bases had no gene match. The full variable domain, in which reference TRBV2 and TRBJ2-7 provide the parts outside the CDR3, is EPEVTQTPSHQVTQMGQEVILRCVPISNHLYFYWYRQILGQKVEFLVSFYNNEISEKSEIFDDQFSVERPDGSNFTLKIRSTKLEDSAMYFCASSNPGLAQNEQYFGPGTRLTVT.

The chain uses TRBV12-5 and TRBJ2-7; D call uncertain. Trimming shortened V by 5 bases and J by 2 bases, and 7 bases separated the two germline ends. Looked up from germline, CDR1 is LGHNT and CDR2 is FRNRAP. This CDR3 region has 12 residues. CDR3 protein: CASGPIAYEQYF. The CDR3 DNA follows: TGTGCTAGTGGTCCTATAGCCTACGAGCAGTACTTC.

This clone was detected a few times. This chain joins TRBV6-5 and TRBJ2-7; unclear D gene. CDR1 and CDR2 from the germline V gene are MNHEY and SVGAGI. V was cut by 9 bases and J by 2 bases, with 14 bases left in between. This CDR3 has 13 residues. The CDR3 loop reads CASTQVSPYEQYF. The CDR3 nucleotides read TGTGCCAGTACTCAGGTCAGTCCCTACGAGCAGTACTTC.

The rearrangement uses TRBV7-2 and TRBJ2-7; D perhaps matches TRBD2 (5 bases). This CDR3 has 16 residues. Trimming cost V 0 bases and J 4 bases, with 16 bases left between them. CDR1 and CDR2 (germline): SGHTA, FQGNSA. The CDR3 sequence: CASSLAEDAGRYEQYF. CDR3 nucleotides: TGTGCCAGCAGCTTAGCGGAGGACGCCGGAAGGTACGAGCAGTACTTC. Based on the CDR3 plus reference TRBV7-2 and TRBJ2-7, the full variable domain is GAGVSQSPSNKVTEKGKDVELRCDPISGHTALYWYRQSLGQGLEFLIYFQGNSAPDKSGLPSDRFSAERTGGSVSTLTIQRTQQEDSAVYLCASSLAEDAGRYEQYFGPGTRLTVT.

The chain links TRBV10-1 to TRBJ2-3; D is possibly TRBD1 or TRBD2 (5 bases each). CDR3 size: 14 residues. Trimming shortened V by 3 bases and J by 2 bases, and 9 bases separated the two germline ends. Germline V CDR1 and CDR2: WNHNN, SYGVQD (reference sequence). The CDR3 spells CASSDGTHTDTQYF. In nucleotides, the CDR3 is TGCGCCAGCAGTGACGGGACCCACACAGATACGCAGTATTTT.

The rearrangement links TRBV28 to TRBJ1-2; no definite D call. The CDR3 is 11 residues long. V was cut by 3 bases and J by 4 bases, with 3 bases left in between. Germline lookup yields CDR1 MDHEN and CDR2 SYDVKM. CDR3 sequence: CASSFPYGYTF. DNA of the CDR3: TGTGCCAGCAGTTTTCCCTATGGCTACACCTTC.